The 26 T cell receptor beta chains reported below all come from one sample, sequenced in a study of blood T cell repertoires in COVID-19. Sequencing used immunoSEQ multiplex PCR; TCRdb keeps in-frame clones, though not all of them. The sample yields under 350,000 clones, around 82% seen once. What was sequenced was peripheral blood. The receptors were gathered from a woman aged 50 to 60 who had recovered from COVID-19.

The rearrangement links TRBV6-2 or TRBV6-3 to TRBJ1-5; tentative D call: TRBD1 (5 bases). Between the trimmed V and J ends, which lost 6 bases and 4 bases, there was a span of 13 bases. The germline gives CDR1 MNHEY, CDR2 SVGEGT. This CDR3 is 14 amino acids long. The DNA for the CDR3 is TGTGCCAGCAGCCCCGAAGCAGGGAATCAGCCCCAGCATTTT. The encoded protein is CASSPEAGNQPQHF.

The CDR3 region has the DNA TGTGCCAGCAGCCCCTACCTTGGGCAGGCGAACACTGAAGCTTTCTTT. Translating gives CASSPYLGQANTEAFF. The chain carries TRBV7-2 and TRBJ1-1; D not resolved. Germline V gene data show CDR1 as SGHTA and CDR2 as FQGNSA. The length of the CDR3 is 16 residues. The V gene lost 5 bases and the J gene lost 1 base, with 17 bases spanning the gap.

The chain uses TRBV5-1 and TRBJ1-4; D remains unclear. In germline, CDR1 is SGHRS, CDR2 YFSETQ. The CDR3 spans 14 residues. The V and J ends lost 3 bases and 8 bases respectively, with 14 bases between them. CDR3 in amino acids: CASSSFGAGEKLFF. The CDR3 region has the DNA TGCGCCAGCAGCTCCTTCGGAGCTGGGGAAAAACTGTTTTTT.

This rearrangement joins TRBV6-5 to TRBJ1-3, with D unresolved. CDR3 length: 13 residues. V lost 6 bases and J lost 4, with 10 bases in between. In germline, CDR1 is MNHEY, CDR2 SVGAGI. The CDR3 reads CASSAGLGNTIYF. The DNA of the CDR3 is TGTGCCAGCAGCGCCGGTTTGGGAAACACCATATATTTT.

V and J are TRBV6-1 and TRBJ1-5, with D possibly TRBD1 on 5 matching bases. The CDR3 loop spans 17 amino acids. V was pared by 3 bases and J by 4 bases, with 19 bases between. CDR1 is MNHNS and CDR2 is SASEGT in the germline V gene. CDR3 DNA: TGTGCCAGCAGTGATGGTTCAGGGTGGGGTTTTAATCAGCCCCAGCATTTT. It is translated as CASSDGSGWGFNQPQHF.

The V and J genes are TRBV7-8 and TRBJ2-3; 7 bases align to TRBD2. There are 15 residues in the CDR3. The V segment lost 6 bases and the J segment 6 bases; nucleotides outside the gene matches: 12. Germline loops: CDR1 SGHVS, CDR2 FQNEAQ. In nucleotides, the CDR3 is TGTGCCAGCAGTCGAGCAGCGGGAAGCGGCGATACGCAGTATTTT. Translating gives CASSRAAGSGDTQYF.

The chain links TRBV9 to TRBJ2-3; 9 bases agree with TRBD1. After removal of 2 bases from V and 3 bases from J, the junction contained 7 bases not matched to a gene. This CDR3 spans 16 amino acids. Germline V CDR1 and CDR2: SGDLS, YYNGEE. The CDR3 sequence is CASSVMGQGFTDTQYF. Here the CDR3 DNA reads TGTGCCAGCAGCGTTATGGGACAGGGTTTTACAGATACGCAGTATTTT.

The gene calls are TRBV2 and TRBJ2-3; weak D call: TRBD2 (5 bases). Trimming stripped 3 bases from V and 1 base from J, with 5 bases between. Per the germline V gene, CDR1 is SNHLY and CDR2 is FYNNEI. CDR3 length: 13 amino acids. CDR3 amino acids: CASSEEGTDTQYF. The CDR3 coding sequence is TGTGCCAGCAGTGAGGAGGGCACAGATACGCAGTATTTT.

This chain joins TRBV7-9 and TRBJ1-2; D is unresolved. Germline V gene lookup returns CDR1 SEHNR and CDR2 FQNEAQ (reference sequence). Trimming cost V 1 base and J 5 bases, with 11 bases left between them. The CDR3 runs 14 residues. Here the CDR3 reads CASSLGSQRYGYTF. The CDR3 coding sequence is TGTGCCAGCAGCTTAGGCAGCCAGCGGTATGGCTACACCTTC.

The count of this clone is one. The chain joins TRBV11-3 to TRBJ2-3, with 12 bases fitting TRBD2. Losses at the gene ends were 5 bases for V and 0 bases for J; bases not matched to a gene: 6. This CDR3 has 17 residues. CDR1 and CDR2 (germline): SGHNT, YENEEA. The CDR3 spells CASSHGLAGTSTDTQYF. CDR3 coding DNA: TGTGCCAGCAGCCACGGACTAGCGGGGACTAGCACAGATACGCAGTATTTT.

The genes are TRBV5-4 and TRBJ2-7, with 10 bases matching TRBD1. This CDR3 region has 15 residues. Trimming at V came to 3 bases and at J to 1 base, leaving 4 bases not matched to a gene. Germline V gene data show CDR1 as SGHNT and CDR2 as YYREEE (reference sequence). CDR3 nucleotide sequence: TGTGCCAGCAGCTCGGGACAGGGGTCGTCCTACGAGCAGTACTTC. Translation gives CASSSGQGSSYEQYF.

J is TRBJ2-7 and V is TRBV5-1; TRBD1 matches at 9 bases. This CDR3 contains 13 residues. Trimming took 0 bases from V and 12 from J; bases not matched to a gene: 7. CDR1 is SGHRS and CDR2 is YFSETQ in the germline V gene. The CDR3 is CASSLDRGPFLYF. The CDR3 bases are TGCGCCAGCAGCTTGGACAGGGGGCCCTTCCTGTACTTC.

This clone was observed a few times. At the DNA level, this CDR3 is encoded by other sequences in the same sample as well. The chain is built from TRBV27 and TRBJ2-1; the match to TRBD2 covers 13 bases. The CDR3 extends over 15 amino acids. V shed 2 bases, J shed 5 bases, and the junction held 0 bases outside the gene matches. CDR1 is MNHEY, CDR2 SMNVEV, per germline (reference sequence). The CDR3: CASSLGTSGNNEQFF. The CDR3 nucleotides are TGTGCCAGCAGTTTAGGGACTAGCGGGAACAATGAGCAGTTCTTC.

This clone was recorded once. CDR3 sequence reads: CASSPYRGRGGDTQYF. CDR3 nucleotide sequence: TGTGCCAGCAGTCCCTACCGCGGGAGGGGTGGAGATACGCAGTATTTT. The chain is built from TRBV27 and TRBJ2-3; TRBD2 aligns across 9 bases. V was pared by 5 bases and J by 5 bases, with 11 bases of the junction left unmatched. Germline CDR1 and CDR2: MNHEY and SMNVEV (reference sequence). The CDR3 length is 16 residues.

The chain carries TRBV19 and TRBJ1-2; 7 bases are shared with TRBD1. Germline V gene data show CDR1 as LNHDA and CDR2 as SQIVND (reference sequence). The CDR3 has 13 residues. The J segment lost 4 bases and the V segment lost 6 bases, leaving 5 bases of the junction unmatched. The CDR3 loop is CASRRDSLYGYTF. The CDR3, as DNA: TGTGCCAGTAGGCGGGACAGCCTCTATGGCTACACCTTC.

The chain combines TRBV6-5 with TRBJ1-6; 7 bases align to TRBD1. Germline lookup yields CDR1 MNHEY and CDR2 SVGAGI. The length of the CDR3 is 14 residues. Trimming took 6 bases from V and 10 from J; bases not matched to a gene: 9. The chain's CDR3 is CASRERQGPSPLHF. The DNA for the CDR3 is TGTGCCAGCAGGGAGAGACAGGGTCCCTCACCCCTCCACTTT.

The chain employs TRBV5-6 and TRBJ1-1; 10 nucleotides line up with TRBD1. V lost 0 bases, J lost 9 bases, and 8 bases stayed unmatched. This CDR3 comprises 15 residues. The germline CDR1 and CDR2 sequences are SGHDT and YYEEEE. As DNA, the CDR3 is TGTGCCAGCAGCTTGGTGGGACAGGGGCGTGGGAAAGCTTTCTTT. It yields the protein CASSLVGQGRGKAFF.

The sample holds one count of this clone. CDR3 in amino acids: CASSPPGLAGARGETQYF. CDR3 coding DNA: TGTGCCAGCAGCCCACCTGGATTAGCGGGCGCCCGGGGCGAGACCCAGTACTTC. The chain is built from TRBV7-2 and TRBJ2-5, with TRBD2 identical over 7 bases. CDR3 size: 18 residues. V dropped 5 bases and J dropped 5; count of bases not matched to a gene: 20. Looked up from germline, CDR1 is SGHTA and CDR2 is FQGNSA.

J is TRBJ2-6 and V is TRBV6-5; D might be TRBD1 (6 bases). Per germline, CDR1 MNHEY and CDR2 SVGAGI. Trimming stripped 6 bases from V and 4 bases from J, with 10 bases between. The CDR3 extends over 14 amino acids. The CDR3, as DNA: TGTGCCAGCAGACGGGGACAAGGGGCCAACGTCCTGACTTTC. This translates into CASRRGQGANVLTF.

This chain's CDR3 is CASSQGTSGDVAQYF. The CDR3 bases are TGTGCCAGCAGCCAGGGAACTAGCGGGGACGTGGCCCAGTACTTC. The chain employs TRBV4-2 and TRBJ2-5; 10 bases match TRBD2. The CDR3 extends over 15 amino acids. Germline CDR1 reads LGHNA; CDR2 reads YNFKEQ. Trimming at V came to 3 bases and at J to 9 bases, leaving 10 bases not matched to a gene.

The chain combines TRBV6-4 with TRBJ2-3; TRBD2 agrees at 8 bases. The CDR3 has 14 amino acids. Germline V lookup: CDR1 MRHNA, CDR2 SNTAGT. The V gene end was trimmed by 4 bases and the J gene end by 0 bases; junction bases not matched to a gene: 0. The CDR3 DNA follows: TGTGCCAGCAGTGCTAGCGGGAGCACAGATACGCAGTATTTT. Protein product: CASSASGSTDTQYF.

The chain recombines TRBV5-1 with TRBJ2-5, with TRBD1 matching 9 bases. There are 17 residues in the CDR3. Germline values: CDR1 SGHRS, CDR2 YFSETQ. The ends lost 0 bases at V and 5 bases at J; junction bases unmatched: 11. The CDR3 protein is CASSLGPGQGALETQYF. CDR3 DNA: TGCGCCAGCAGCTTGGGGCCGGGACAGGGTGCCTTGGAGACCCAGTACTTC.

This clone was seen a handful of times. The chain recombines TRBV4-1 with TRBJ1-4; a weak D match, TRBD1 (5 bases). The CDR3 runs to 17 residues. From germline, CDR1 is MGHRA and CDR2 YSYEKL. The germline V and J ends were trimmed by 4 bases and 4 bases, with 19 bases remaining between them. The CDR3 sequence: CASSPYGGLADNEKLFF. Here the CDR3 DNA reads TGCGCCAGCAGCCCCTACGGGGGATTGGCAGATAATGAAAAACTGTTTTTT.

The chain recombines TRBV10-3 with TRBJ1-1; 7 positions match TRBD1. The V gene's germline CDR1 is ENHRY and CDR2 SYGVKD. CDR3 length equals 13 residues. V was pared by 4 bases and J by 3 bases, with 2 bases of the junction left unmatched. Here the CDR3 reads CAISAQGDTEAFF. CDR3 nucleotide sequence: TGTGCCATCAGTGCTCAGGGGGACACTGAAGCTTTCTTT.

V is TRBV7-6 and J is TRBJ1-1, with D perhaps matching TRBD1 (5 bases). This CDR3 region has 13 residues. Per the germline V gene, CDR1 is SGHVS and CDR2 is FNYEAQ. The V end was cut by 5 bases, the J end by 2 bases, with 9 bases between. The CDR3 DNA reads TGTGCCAGCAGCCAGGGAACCAACACTGAAGCTTTCTTT. Protein sequence: CASSQGTNTEAFF.

V is TRBV4-3 and J is TRBJ1-1, with D tentatively TRBD1 (6 bases). CDR3 length equals 14 residues. Germline lookup yields CDR1 LGHNA and CDR2 YSLEER. Trimming stripped 4 bases from V and 1 base from J, with 10 bases between. CDR3 DNA: TGCGCCAGCAGCCCCCTGACAGGGAACACTGAAGCTTTCTTT. Translating gives CASSPLTGNTEAFF.